This T cell receptor beta chain derives from a study of cytomegalovirus exposure and HLA in healthy donors. Generated by immunoSEQ multiplex PCR, the TCRdb table keeps only in-frame clones and is missing some. This table holds 200,000 to 300,000 clones, around 85% found once. Trimming removed 6 bases at V and 5 bases at J, with 14 bases between. The CDR3 spans 13 residues. The germline V gene encodes CDR1 SGHRS and CDR2 YFSETQ. The sequence derives from a woman in her twenties or thirties in good health and CMV-seropositive. The chain has TRBV5-1 and TRBJ2-5; D may be TRBD2 (5 bases). The sample comprised PBMCs. In nucleotides, the CDR3 is TGCGCCAGCAAGGCGGGTGACGGGGAGACCCAGTACTTC. This translates into CASKAGDGETQYF.